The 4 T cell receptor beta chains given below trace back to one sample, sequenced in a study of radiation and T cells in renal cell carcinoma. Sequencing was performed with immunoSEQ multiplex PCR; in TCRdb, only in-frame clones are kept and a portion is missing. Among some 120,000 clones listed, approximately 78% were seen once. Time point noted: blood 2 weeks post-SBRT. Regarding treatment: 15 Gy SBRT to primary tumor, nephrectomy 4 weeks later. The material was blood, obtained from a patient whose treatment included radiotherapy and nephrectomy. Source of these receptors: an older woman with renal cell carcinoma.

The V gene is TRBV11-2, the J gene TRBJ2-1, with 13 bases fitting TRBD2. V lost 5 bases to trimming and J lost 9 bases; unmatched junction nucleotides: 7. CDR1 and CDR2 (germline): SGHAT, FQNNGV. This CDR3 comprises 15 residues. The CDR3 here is CASSAGLAGTGEQFF. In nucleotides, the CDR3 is TGTGCCAGCAGCGCGGGACTAGCGGGGACGGGTGAGCAGTTCTTC.

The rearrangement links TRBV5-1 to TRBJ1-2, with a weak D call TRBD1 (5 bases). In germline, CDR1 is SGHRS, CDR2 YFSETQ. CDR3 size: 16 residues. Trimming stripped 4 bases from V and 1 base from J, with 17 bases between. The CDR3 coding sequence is TGCGCCAGCAGCCCTCGGAGGGACGGATTTAACTATGGCTACACCTTC. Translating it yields CASSPRRDGFNYGYTF.

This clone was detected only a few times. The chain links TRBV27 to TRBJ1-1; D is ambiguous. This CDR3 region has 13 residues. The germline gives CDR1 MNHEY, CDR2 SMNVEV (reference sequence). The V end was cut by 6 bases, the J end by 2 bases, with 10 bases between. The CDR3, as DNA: TGTGCCAGCAGCCCAAGAGTAAACACTGAAGCTTTCTTT. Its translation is CASSPRVNTEAFF.

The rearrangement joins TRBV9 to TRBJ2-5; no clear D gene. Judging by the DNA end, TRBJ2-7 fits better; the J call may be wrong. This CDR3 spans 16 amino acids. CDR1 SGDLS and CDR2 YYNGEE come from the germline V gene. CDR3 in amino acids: CASSVSPAGSTYEQYF. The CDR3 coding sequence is TGTGCCAGCAGCGTATCACCAGCCGGGTCGACCTACGAGCAGTACTTC.